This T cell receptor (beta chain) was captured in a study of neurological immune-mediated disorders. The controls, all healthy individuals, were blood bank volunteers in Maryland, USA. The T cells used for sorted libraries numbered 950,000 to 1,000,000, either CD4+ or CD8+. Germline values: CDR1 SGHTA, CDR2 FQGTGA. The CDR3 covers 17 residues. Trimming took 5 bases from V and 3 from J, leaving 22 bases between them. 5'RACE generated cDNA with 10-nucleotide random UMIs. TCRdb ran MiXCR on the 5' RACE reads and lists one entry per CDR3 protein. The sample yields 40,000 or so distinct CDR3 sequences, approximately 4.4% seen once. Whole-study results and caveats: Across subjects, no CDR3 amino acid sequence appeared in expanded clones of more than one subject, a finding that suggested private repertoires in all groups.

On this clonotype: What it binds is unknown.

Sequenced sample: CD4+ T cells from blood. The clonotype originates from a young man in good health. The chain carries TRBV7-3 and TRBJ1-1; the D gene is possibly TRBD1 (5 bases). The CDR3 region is CASSPPVVGGWDTEAFF. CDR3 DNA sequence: TGTGCCAGCAGCCCCCCAGTGGTTGGGGGGTGGGACACTGAAGCTTTCTTT.